This T cell receptor beta chain came from a study of regulatory T cells in long-lasting Graves disease. Study as a whole: Under 3 months of antithyroid drugs had been taken by newly diagnosed Graves' patients.

Time point described: newly diagnosed GD, antithyroid drugs for less than 3 months. Construction of the TCR library relied on RNA isolated from PBMCs. The germline CDR1 and CDR2 sequences are LNHNV and YYDKDF (reference sequence). This CDR3 is built from 15 residues. V shed 5 bases, J shed 6 bases, and the junction held 8 bases outside the gene matches. This clonotype was detected ten times or more. With iRepertoire HTBI primers and Arm-PCR of CDR3 regions, TCR beta libraries were built. TCRdb recomputed calls from the multiplex PCR reads with MiXCR, one row per CDR3 protein. The sample shows 540,000 or so distinct CDR3 sequences, approximately 13% of them seen only once. Separately, the same data were catalogued under a study of T cells in Graves' hyperthyroidism and ophthalmopathy.

The gene calls are TRBV15 and TRBJ2-1; 9 nucleotides match TRBD1. The receptor was derived from a man younger than 40 with Graves disease. Sequenced material: peripheral blood mononuclear cells (PBMCs), taken at new diagnosis, from a patient treated with antithyroid drugs. CDR3 nucleotides: TGTGCCACCAGCTCCCGGGACAGGGAAATCAATGAGCAGTTCTTC. Protein sequence: CATSSRDREINEQFF.